This T cell receptor beta chain was identified in a study of blood T cell repertoires in COVID-19. Study overall: Whether acute or convalescent, the COVID-19 samples came from the United States, Italy and Spain. Nucleic acid was either cDNA or gDNA, and it came from T cells, B-cell-depleted T cells, or PBMCs.

With respect to this clone: In the same sample, other DNA sequences code for this CDR3.

Germline V lookup: CDR1 MDHEN, CDR2 SYDVKM. This CDR3 has 12 residues. V was trimmed by 1 base and J by 7 bases, leaving 5 bases between them. Per the study methods: How many nucleated cells were present was estimated from reference gene primer amplification. Sequenced by immunoSEQ multiplex PCR; TCRdb stores in-frame clones only, minus some. D and trimming come from the DNA, and the V and J calls and clone size come from that table. The sample consists of 150,000 to 200,000 clones, 85% to 90% of them appearing once. This chain joins TRBV28 and TRBJ1-5; no clear D gene. Sample: peripheral blood. This TCR came from a woman aged 55-69 years with acute or convalescent COVID-19. The DNA for the CDR3 is TGTGCCAGCAGTTTATCGGGGCAGCCCCAGCATTTT. Its translation is CASSLSGQPQHF. Looking up the rest from reference TRBV28 and TRBJ1-5 gives the full variable domain: DVKVTQSSRYLVKRTGEKVFLECVQDMDHENMFWYRQDPGLGLRLIYFSYDVKMKEKGDIPEGYSVSREKKERFSLILESASTNQTSMYLCASSLSGQPQHFGDGTRLSIL.